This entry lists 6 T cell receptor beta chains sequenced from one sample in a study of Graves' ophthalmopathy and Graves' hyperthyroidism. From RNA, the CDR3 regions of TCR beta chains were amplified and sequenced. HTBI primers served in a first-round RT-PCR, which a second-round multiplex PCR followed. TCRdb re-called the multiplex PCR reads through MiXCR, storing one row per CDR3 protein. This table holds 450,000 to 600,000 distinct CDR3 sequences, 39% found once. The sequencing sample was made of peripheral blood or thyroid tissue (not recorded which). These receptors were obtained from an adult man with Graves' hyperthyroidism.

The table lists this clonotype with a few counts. CDR3 bases: TGCGCCAGCAGCTTGTTGCAGGGGGTGGGGAACACTGAAGCTTTCTTT. This codes for CASSLLQGVGNTEAFF. The chain has TRBV5-1 and TRBJ1-1, with 7 bases matching TRBD1. Germline loops: CDR1 SGHRS, CDR2 YFSETQ. The CDR3 consists of 16 residues. The V segment lost 1 base and the J segment 1 base; nucleotides outside the gene matches: 7.

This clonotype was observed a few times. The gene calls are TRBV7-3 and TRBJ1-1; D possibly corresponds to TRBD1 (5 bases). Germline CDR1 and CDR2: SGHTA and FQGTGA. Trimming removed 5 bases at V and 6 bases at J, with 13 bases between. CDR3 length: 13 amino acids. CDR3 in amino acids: CASSLSGGPEAFF. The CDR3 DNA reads TGTGCCAGCAGCCTCTCTGGGGGACCTGAAGCTTTCTTT.

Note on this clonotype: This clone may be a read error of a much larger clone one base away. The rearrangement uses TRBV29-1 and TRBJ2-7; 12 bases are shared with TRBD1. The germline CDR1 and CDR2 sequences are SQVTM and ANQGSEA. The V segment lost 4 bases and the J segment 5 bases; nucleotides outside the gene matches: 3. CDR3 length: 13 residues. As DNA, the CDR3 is TGCAGCGTTGCGGGGACAGGGGGCGACGAGCAGTACTTC. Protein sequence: CSVAGTGGDEQYF.

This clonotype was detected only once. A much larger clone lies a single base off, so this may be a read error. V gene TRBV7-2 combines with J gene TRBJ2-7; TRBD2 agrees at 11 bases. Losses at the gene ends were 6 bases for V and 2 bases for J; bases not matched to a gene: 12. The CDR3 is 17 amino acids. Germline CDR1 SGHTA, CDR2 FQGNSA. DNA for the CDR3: TGTGCCAGCAGAGCTAGCGGGGGGTCACGCTTCACCTACGAGCAGTACTTC. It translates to CASRASGGSRFTYEQYF. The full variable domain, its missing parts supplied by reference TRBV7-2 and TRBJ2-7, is GAGVSQSPSNKVTEKGKDVELRCDPISGHTALYWYRQSLGQGLEFLIYFQGNSAPDKSGLPSDRFSAERTGGSVSTLTIQRTQQEDSAVYLCASRASGGSRFTYEQYFGPGTRLTVT.

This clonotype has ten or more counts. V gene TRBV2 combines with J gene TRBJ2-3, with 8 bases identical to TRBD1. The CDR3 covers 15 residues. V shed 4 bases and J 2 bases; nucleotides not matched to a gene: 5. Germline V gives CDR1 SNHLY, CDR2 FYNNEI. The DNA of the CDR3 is TGTGCCAGCAGTGGAAGGACAGGGTACACAGATACGCAGTATTTT. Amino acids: CASSGRTGYTDTQYF.

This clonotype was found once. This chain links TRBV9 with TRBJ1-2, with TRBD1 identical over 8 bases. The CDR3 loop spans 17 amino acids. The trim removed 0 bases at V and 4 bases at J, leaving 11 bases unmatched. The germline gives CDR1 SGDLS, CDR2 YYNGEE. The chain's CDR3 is CASSVGTGNRGAYGYTF. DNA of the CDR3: TGTGCCAGCAGCGTAGGGACAGGGAACAGGGGAGCCTATGGCTACACCTTC.